One sample yielded the 2 T cell receptor beta chains listed below, sequenced in a study of PD-1 blockade in mismatch repair-deficient tumors. Here immunoSEQ multiplex PCR was the method, and the copy in TCRdb shows in-frame clones only, minus some. This table holds approximately 40,000 clones, around 79% found once. Sequences were derived from peripheral blood, sampled 4 weeks after starting pembrolizumab. The receptor set was obtained from an adult with mismatch repair-deficient cancer.

The V gene is TRBV27, the J gene TRBJ1-1; no clear D. With 8 bases removed from V and 0 bases from J, the gap between germline ends came to 16 bases. The V gene's germline CDR1 is MNHEY and CDR2 SMNVEV (reference sequence). This CDR3 is 15 amino acids long. CDR3 DNA: TGTGCCAGCGCCTCGGGCTTCCTCATGAACACTGAAGCTTTCTTT. It encodes CASASGFLMNTEAFF.

This clone was observed a few times. This chain links TRBV2 with TRBJ2-7; D is unresolved. Germline CDR1 reads SNHLY; CDR2 reads FYNNEI. Trimming removed 4 bases from V and 2 bases from J, with 0 bases in between. The CDR3 totals 10 residues. The chain's CDR3 is CASSAYEQYF. The CDR3 bases are TGTGCCAGCAGTGCCTACGAGCAGTACTTC.